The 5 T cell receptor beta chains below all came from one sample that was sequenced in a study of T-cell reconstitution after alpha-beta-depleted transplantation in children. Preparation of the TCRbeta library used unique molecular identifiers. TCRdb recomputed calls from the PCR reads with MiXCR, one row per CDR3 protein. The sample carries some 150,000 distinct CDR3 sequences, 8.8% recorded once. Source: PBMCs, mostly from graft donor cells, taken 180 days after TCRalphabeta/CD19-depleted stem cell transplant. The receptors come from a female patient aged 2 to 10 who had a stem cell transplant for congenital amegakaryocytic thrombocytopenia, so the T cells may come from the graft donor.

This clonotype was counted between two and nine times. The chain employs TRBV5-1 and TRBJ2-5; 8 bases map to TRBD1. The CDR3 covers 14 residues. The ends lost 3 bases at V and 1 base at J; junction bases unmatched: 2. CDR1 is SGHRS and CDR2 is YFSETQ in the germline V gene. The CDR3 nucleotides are TGCGCCAGCAGCTCGGACAGGGTCCAAGAGACCCAGTACTTC. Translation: CASSSDRVQETQYF.

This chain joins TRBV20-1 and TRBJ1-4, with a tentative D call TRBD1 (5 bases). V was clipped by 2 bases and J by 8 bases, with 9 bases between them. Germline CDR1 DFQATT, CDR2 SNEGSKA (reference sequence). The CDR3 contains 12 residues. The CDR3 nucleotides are TGCAGTGCTAGACAGGGAGGGGAAAAACTGTTTTTT. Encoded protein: CSARQGGEKLFF.

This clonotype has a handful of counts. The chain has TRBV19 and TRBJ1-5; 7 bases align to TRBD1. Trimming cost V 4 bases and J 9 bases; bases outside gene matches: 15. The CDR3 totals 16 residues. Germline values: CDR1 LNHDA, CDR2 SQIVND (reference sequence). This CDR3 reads CASSTRQGVREGPQHF. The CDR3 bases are TGTGCCAGTAGTACGCGTCAGGGGGTGAGAGAGGGGCCCCAGCATTTT.

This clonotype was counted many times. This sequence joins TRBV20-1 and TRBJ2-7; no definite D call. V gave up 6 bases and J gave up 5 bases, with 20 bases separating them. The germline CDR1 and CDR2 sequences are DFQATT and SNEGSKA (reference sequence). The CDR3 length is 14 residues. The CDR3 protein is CSALDPAHAHEQYF. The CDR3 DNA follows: TGCAGTGCCCTAGACCCTGCCCACGCTCACGAGCAGTACTTC.

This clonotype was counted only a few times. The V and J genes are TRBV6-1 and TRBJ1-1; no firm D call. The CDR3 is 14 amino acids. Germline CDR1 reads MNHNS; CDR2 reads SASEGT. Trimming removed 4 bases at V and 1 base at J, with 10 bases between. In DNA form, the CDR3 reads TGTGCCAGCAGTGCGGTATCGGGGAACACTGAAGCTTTCTTT. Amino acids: CASSAVSGNTEAFF.